This record concerns one T cell receptor beta chain sequence. This CDR3 spans 16 amino acids. The V gene end was trimmed by 6 bases and the J gene end by 4 bases; junction bases not matched to a gene: 11. Germline V gives CDR1 LNHDA, CDR2 SQIVND (reference sequence). These data are taken from a study of blood T cell repertoires in COVID-19. Assay used: immunoSEQ multiplex PCR; TCRdb lists only in-frame clones, some missing. The sample consists of a few hundred thousand clones, around 82% of them appearing once. The genes are TRBV19 and TRBJ2-7; TRBD1 agrees at 11 bases. This TCR was sampled from a woman aged 18-35 years with acute or convalescent COVID-19. Sequences were obtained from peripheral blood. The CDR3 region is CASSTTGDRGFYEQYF. CDR3 bases: TGTGCCAGTAGCACCACCGGGGACAGGGGGTTTTACGAGCAGTACTTC.